One and the same sample provided the 31 T cell receptor beta chains below, sequenced in a study of shared clonotypes between healthy human individuals. Assay used: immunoSEQ multiplex PCR; TCRdb lists only in-frame clones, some missing. The repertoire holds 1,400,000 or so clones, with just under 99% as singletons. The sample consisted of naive CD4+ T cells sorted from blood. The subset: CD45RA+ positively selected. The receptors here all came from a young man in good health.

The chain has TRBV4-2 and TRBJ1-2; D is uncertain. Germline V gene sequence: CDR1 LGHNA, CDR2 YNFKEQ. The CDR3 contains 14 residues. Trimming removed 0 bases at V and 7 bases at J, with 12 bases between. CDR3 region: CASSQDGLRRGYTF. The CDR3 coding sequence is TGTGCCAGCAGCCAAGATGGACTTCGACGTGGCTACACCTTC.

The rearrangement links TRBV7-9 to TRBJ2-1, with 9 bases lining up with TRBD2. From germline, CDR1 is SEHNR and CDR2 FQNEAQ (reference sequence). V lost 6 bases and J lost 0; bases outside the gene matches: 6. This CDR3 region has 16 residues. The CDR3 loop reads CASSWTSVNSYNEQFF. CDR3 coding DNA: TGTGCCAGCAGTTGGACTAGCGTCAACTCCTACAATGAGCAGTTCTTC.

The V call is TRBV5-1, the J call TRBJ2-2; possible D gene TRBD1, 6 bases. CDR1 and CDR2 from the germline V gene are SGHRS and YFSETQ. The V and J ends lost 3 bases and 1 base respectively, with 10 bases between them. This CDR3 spans 15 amino acids. The CDR3 loop is CASSSDSLNTGELFF. DNA of the CDR3: TGCGCCAGCAGCTCGGACAGCCTGAACACCGGGGAGCTGTTTTTT.

The V gene is TRBV5-4, the J gene TRBJ2-3, with D tentatively TRBD1 (5 bases). The CDR3 totals 12 residues. Germline V gene lookup returns CDR1 SGHNT and CDR2 YYREEE (reference sequence). Trimming removed 1 base at V and 14 bases at J, with 14 bases between. Here the CDR3 reads CASSLSQGPRYF. The CDR3 nucleotides read TGTGCCAGCAGCTTGTCTCAGGGCCCCAGGTATTTT.

This chain joins TRBV5-1 and TRBJ1-3, with 7 bases lining up with TRBD1. Germline V lookup: CDR1 SGHRS, CDR2 YFSETQ. V dropped 4 bases and J dropped 0; count of bases not matched to a gene: 4. The CDR3 is 15 residues long. CDR3 sequence (DNA): TGCGCCAGCAGCCCACAGGGGCGCTCTGGAAACACCATATATTTT. It codes for CASSPQGRSGNTIYF.

The V gene is TRBV7-9, the J gene TRBJ1-4; D perhaps matches TRBD1 (6 bases). The length of the CDR3 is 16 residues. The V gene's germline CDR1 is SEHNR and CDR2 FQNEAQ (reference sequence). Trimming took 5 bases from V and 7 from J, leaving 20 bases between them. CDR3 coding DNA: TGTGCCAGCAGCCAGTATCCGGGGGCAGCGGGTGAAAAACTGTTTTTT. It codes for CASSQYPGAAGEKLFF.

This chain links TRBV30 with TRBJ1-1; D unclear. The germline gives CDR1 GTSNPN, CDR2 SVGIG (reference sequence). V shed 7 bases and J shed 0 bases, with 12 bases lying between them. The CDR3 runs 13 residues. Here the CDR3 reads CAYWRAMNTEAFF. Written as DNA, the CDR3 is TGTGCCTATTGGAGAGCCATGAACACTGAAGCTTTCTTT.

This chain uses TRBV2 with TRBJ2-7; a possible D gene is TRBD2 (6 bases). The CDR3 covers 15 residues. V shed 0 bases and J shed 6 bases, with 15 bases lying between them. Germline lookup yields CDR1 SNHLY and CDR2 FYNNEI. Written as DNA, the CDR3 is TGTGCCAGCAGTGAAGCAGGAAAAGGCGGGATCGAGCAGTACTTC. Its protein product is CASSEAGKGGIEQYF.

This chain connects TRBV27 to TRBJ2-1; D unclear. CDR1 is MNHEY and CDR2 is SMNVEV in the germline V gene (reference sequence). V was shortened by 6 bases and J by 0 bases, with 6 bases between the two germline ends. The CDR3 has 13 residues. The CDR3 nucleotides are TGTGCCAGCAGCGAGGACTCCTACAATGAGCAGTTCTTC. This gives the protein CASSEDSYNEQFF.

As to this clone: The sample carries other DNA sequences with the same CDR3. The rearrangement uses TRBV9 and TRBJ2-2; D perhaps matches TRBD2 (5 bases). Per the germline V gene, CDR1 is SGDLS and CDR2 is YYNGEE. Trimming pared 0 bases from V and 4 bases from J, leaving 7 bases between. CDR3 length equals 14 residues. The CDR3 loop reads CASSVVGVTGELFF. The CDR3 DNA sequence: TGTGCCAGCAGCGTAGTGGGAGTCACCGGGGAGCTGTTTTTT.

The CDR3 region is CASSVGTTAYEQYF. The DNA of the CDR3 is TGTGCCAGCAGCGTAGGGACCACAGCCTACGAGCAGTACTTC. The chain employs TRBV9 and TRBJ2-7; D uncertain. The CDR3 spans 14 residues. V lost 0 bases to trimming and J lost 2 bases, with 9 bases between them. Germline V CDR1 and CDR2: SGDLS, YYNGEE. Supplemented by reference TRBV9 and TRBJ2-7, the full variable domain reads DSGVTQTPKHLITATGQRVTLRCSPRSGDLSVYWYQQSLDQGLQFLIQYYNGEERAKGNILERFSAQQFPDLHSELNLSSLELGDSALYFCASSVGTTAYEQYFGPGTRLTVT.

The chain recombines TRBV27 with TRBJ2-1; 8 bases fit TRBD2. Germline assignment: CDR1 MNHEY and CDR2 SMNVEV (reference sequence). The trim removed 5 bases at V and 4 bases at J, leaving 10 bases unmatched. The CDR3 length is 16 residues. The CDR3 bases are TGTGCCAGCAGTCCCGGTAGCGGGAAAAGGTACAATGAGCAGTTCTTC. Its protein product is CASSPGSGKRYNEQFF.

This clone has a single count. The J gene is TRBJ2-7, the V gene TRBV4-2; 13 nucleotides line up with TRBD2. CDR1 is LGHNA and CDR2 is YNFKEQ in the germline V gene. The CDR3 sequence is 16 residues long. V lost 1 base to trimming and J lost 7 bases; unmatched junction nucleotides: 7. CDR3 sequence: CASSQAGTSGTREQYF. DNA for the CDR3: TGTGCCAGCAGCCAAGCTGGGACTAGCGGGACAAGGGAGCAGTACTTC.

V gene TRBV15 combines with J gene TRBJ1-2; D is possibly TRBD1 (5 bases). The CDR3 is 15 residues long. Deletions cut 0 bases from V and 7 bases from J, with 15 bases between. CDR1 is LNHNV, CDR2 YYDKDF, per germline (reference sequence). CDR3 sequence: CATSRERGVPAGYTF. The CDR3 DNA reads as TGTGCCACCAGCAGAGAACGGGGCGTACCTGCTGGCTACACCTTC.

This clone appeared once. This chain connects TRBV6-6 to TRBJ2-3, with D unclear. Germline values: CDR1 MNHNY, CDR2 SVGAGI (reference sequence). The CDR3 extends over 13 amino acids. Trimming took off 2 bases at V and 0 bases at J, with 3 bases between the two ends. This CDR3 is CASSYHSTDTQYF. CDR3 DNA sequence: TGTGCCAGCAGTTACCACAGCACAGATACGCAGTATTTT.

This chain links TRBV11-3 with TRBJ2-2; 8 bases fit TRBD2. From germline, CDR1 is SGHNT and CDR2 YENEEA. V shed 4 bases and J 4 bases; nucleotides not matched to a gene: 2. There are 14 residues in the CDR3. CDR3 in amino acids: CASSWRGATGELFF. Written as DNA, the CDR3 is TGTGCCAGCAGCTGGCGGGGGGCCACCGGGGAGCTGTTTTTT. Based on the CDR3 plus reference TRBV11-3 and TRBJ2-2, the full variable domain is EAGVVQSPRYKIIEKKQPVAFWCNPISGHNTLYWYLQNLGQGPELLIRYENEEAVDDSQLPKDRFSAERLKGVDSTLKIQPAELGDSAVYLCASSWRGATGELFFGEGSRLTVL.

This chain links TRBV18 with TRBJ2-5; a possible D gene is TRBD1 (5 bases). Germline CDR1 is KGHSH and CDR2 is LQKENI. V was trimmed by 3 bases and J by 4 bases, leaving 15 bases between them. CDR3 length: 15 residues. CDR3 in amino acids: CASSPIVQGGETQYF. CDR3 bases: TGTGCCAGCTCACCTATCGTTCAGGGTGGAGAGACCCAGTACTTC.

A remark on this clone: The same CDR3 arises from other DNA sequences in this sample as well. CDR3 residues: CSVEFTYEQYF. The DNA for the CDR3 is TGCAGCGTTGAATTCACCTACGAGCAGTACTTC. The V gene is TRBV29-1, the J gene TRBJ2-7; D remains ambiguous. V lost 2 bases to trimming and J lost 2 bases, with 4 bases between them. The CDR3 is made up of 11 amino acids. Germline CDR1 and CDR2: SQVTM and ANQGSEA.

This chain uses TRBV27 with TRBJ2-3, with 7 bases identical to TRBD1. In germline, CDR1 is MNHEY, CDR2 SMNVEV (reference sequence). After removal of 0 bases from V and 2 bases from J, the junction contained 5 bases not matched to a gene. The CDR3 length is 16 residues. The CDR3 loop reads CASSLSRTGTTDTQYF. Written as DNA, the CDR3 is TGTGCCAGCAGTTTATCCCGGACAGGTACCACAGATACGCAGTATTTT.

This clone was counted a single time. The chain couples TRBV6-6 to TRBJ2-1; TRBD2 matches 9 bases. From germline, CDR1 is MNHNY and CDR2 SVGAGI (reference sequence). The CDR3 consists of 12 residues. CDR3 sequence reads: CASSGRRNEQFF. DNA of the CDR3: TGTGCATCGAGCGGGAGGCGGAATGAGCAGTTCTTC.

The chain has TRBV27 and TRBJ1-5; no clear D gene. Germline CDR1 is MNHEY and CDR2 is SMNVEV (reference sequence). V gave up 2 bases and J gave up 3 bases, with 11 bases separating them. The CDR3 is 15 residues long. The CDR3 DNA sequence: TGTGCCAGCAGTTTAGCCCGGCCGAACAATCAGCCCCAGCATTTT. Protein product: CASSLARPNNQPQHF.

The CDR3 reads CASSSRDIRGDTQYF. CDR3 bases: TGTGCCAGCAGCTCCCGGGACATTCGTGGAGATACGCAGTATTTT. The chain joins TRBV7-9 to TRBJ2-3; possible D gene TRBD1, 6 bases. Germline V gene data show CDR1 as SEHNR and CDR2 as FQNEAQ (reference sequence). There are 15 residues in the CDR3. With 4 bases removed from V and 5 bases from J, the gap between germline ends came to 16 bases.

V is TRBV7-2 and J is TRBJ2-7, with TRBD1 identical over 10 bases. Germline V gene sequence: CDR1 SGHTA, CDR2 FQGNSA. The CDR3 has 16 amino acids. The V gene end was trimmed by 0 bases and the J gene end by 4 bases; junction bases not matched to a gene: 6. This chain's CDR3 is CASSLAGTGERYEQYF. For the CDR3, the DNA is TGTGCCAGCAGCTTAGCCGGGACAGGGGAGAGGTACGAGCAGTACTTC.

This chain joins TRBV18 and TRBJ1-3; D remains unclear. The CDR3 covers 13 residues. Trimming pared 6 bases from V and 4 bases from J, leaving 10 bases between. The germline gives CDR1 KGHSH, CDR2 LQKENI. CDR3 bases: TGTGCCAGCTCGGGTCTACGCGGAAACACCATATATTTT. This encodes CASSGLRGNTIYF.

Concerning this clone itself: This CDR3 is also generated by other DNA sequences in the sample. V is TRBV7-2 and J is TRBJ2-3; 7 bases are shared with TRBD2. With 5 bases clipped from V and 2 bases from J, the junction kept 1 base outside the gene matches. The CDR3 has 13 amino acids. Germline lookup yields CDR1 SGHTA and CDR2 FQGNSA. CDR3 in DNA: TGTGCCAGCAGCAGGGACTACACAGATACGCAGTATTTT. Its translation: CASSRDYTDTQYF.

The V call is TRBV29-1, the J call TRBJ2-1; 10 bases map to TRBD2. V trimming: 6 bases; J trimming: 7 bases; junction bases outside the gene matches: 9. The CDR3 totals 14 residues. CDR1 is SQVTM, CDR2 ANQGSEA, per germline. This chain's CDR3 is CSVGPTSGLNEQFF. The CDR3, as DNA: TGCAGCGTGGGGCCGACTAGCGGGCTGAATGAGCAGTTCTTC.

A word on this clone: Sequence at one end of the junction differs from germline and may be a read error. V and J are TRBV7-7 and TRBJ2-7; D gene uncertain. CDR3 length: 13 amino acids. The germline V gene encodes CDR1 SSHAT and CDR2 FNYEAQ (reference sequence). For the CDR3, the DNA is TGTGCTAGCAGCAGGACCGCTGACTACGAGCAGTACTTC. Its protein is CASSRTADYEQYF.

The chain couples TRBV5-1 to TRBJ2-2; 14 bases agree with TRBD2. The CDR3 sequence is 16 residues long. Germline CDR1 reads SGHRS; CDR2 reads YFSETQ. The trim removed 4 bases at V and 7 bases at J, leaving 6 bases unmatched. The CDR3 sequence: CASSTGLAGGVGELFF. As DNA, the CDR3 is TGCGCCAGCAGCACAGGACTAGCGGGAGGTGTCGGGGAGCTGTTTTTT.

The rearrangement links TRBV6-4 to TRBJ2-1; 12 bases are a match to TRBD2. Germline V gene sequence: CDR1 MRHNA, CDR2 SNTAGT. The CDR3 contains 15 residues. V shed 4 bases, J shed 9 bases, and the junction held 7 bases outside the gene matches. The CDR3 region is CASSVAGLAGLEQFF. The DNA for the CDR3 is TGTGCCAGCAGTGTTGCAGGACTAGCGGGACTTGAGCAGTTCTTC.

This chain joins TRBV6-5 and TRBJ2-3; D call uncertain. V lost 1 base, J lost 4 bases, and 9 bases lay in between. The CDR3 is 14 amino acids. CDR1 is MNHEY and CDR2 is SVGAGI in the germline V gene. The CDR3 sequence is CASSYFGLADTQYF. The CDR3 bases are TGTGCCAGCAGTTACTTTGGCTTGGCAGATACGCAGTATTTT.

This chain joins TRBV7-2 and TRBJ2-1; D is unresolved. Germline V lookup: CDR1 SGHTA, CDR2 FQGNSA. The V end was cut by 1 base, the J end by 8 bases, with 15 bases between. There are 15 residues in the CDR3. The CDR3 region is CASSLDLRSSDEQFF. The CDR3 bases are TGTGCCAGCAGCTTAGATCTTAGGAGTTCTGATGAGCAGTTCTTC. The variable domain in full, completed from reference TRBV7-2 and TRBJ2-1, reads GAGVSQSPSNKVTEKGKDVELRCDPISGHTALYWYRQSLGQGLEFLIYFQGNSAPDKSGLPSDRFSAERTGGSVSTLTIQRTQQEDSAVYLCASSLDLRSSDEQFFGPGTRLTVL.